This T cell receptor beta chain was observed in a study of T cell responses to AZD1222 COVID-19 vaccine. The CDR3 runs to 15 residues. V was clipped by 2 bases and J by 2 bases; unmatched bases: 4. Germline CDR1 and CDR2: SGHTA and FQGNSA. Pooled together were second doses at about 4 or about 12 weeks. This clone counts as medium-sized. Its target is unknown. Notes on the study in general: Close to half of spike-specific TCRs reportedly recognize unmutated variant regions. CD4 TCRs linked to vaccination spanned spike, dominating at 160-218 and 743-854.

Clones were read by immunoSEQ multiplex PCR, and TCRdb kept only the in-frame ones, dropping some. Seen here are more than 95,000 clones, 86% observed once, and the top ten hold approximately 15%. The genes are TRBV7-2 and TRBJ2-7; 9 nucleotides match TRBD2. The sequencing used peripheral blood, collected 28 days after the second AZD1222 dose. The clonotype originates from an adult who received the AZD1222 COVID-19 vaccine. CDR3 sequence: CASSLWRGGPYEQYF. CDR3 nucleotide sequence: TGTGCCAGCAGCTTATGGCGGGGGGGGCCCTACGAGCAGTACTTC.